The 29 T cell receptor beta chains reported below all come from one sample, sequenced in a study of T cell repertoires in cytomegalovirus infection. Their antigens remain unidentified. TCRdb used MiXCR to reprocess the reads, holding one entry per CDR3 protein. The sample carries roughly 500,000 distinct CDR3 sequences, under 55% recorded once. Sequenced material: cultured PBMCs, taken from culture after CMV antigen stimulation. The receptor set was obtained from a human donor in good health (CMV status not recorded). Some clones in this sample may be carry-over from other donors' samples.

The rearrangement joins TRBV4-2 to TRBJ2-2; 9 bases map to TRBD1. Per germline, CDR1 LGHNA and CDR2 YNFKEQ. CDR3 length: 16 residues. V lost 5 bases, J lost 5 bases, and 9 bases stayed unmatched. For the CDR3, the DNA is TGTGCCAGCAGCTGGACCGGGACAGGGAAAACCGGGGAGCTGTTTTTT. It encodes CASSWTGTGKTGELFF.

This clonotype was seen only once. This chain connects TRBV6-8 to TRBJ2-1; unclear D gene. V lost 6 bases to trimming and J lost 10 bases, with 13 bases between them. Germline CDR1 MNHGY, CDR2 SAAAGT. The CDR3 contains 12 residues. The CDR3 nucleotides are TGTGCCAGCAGCCCCAGGACCAGAGAGCAGTTCTTC. Translation: CASSPRTREQFF.

This clonotype was seen just once. The chain recombines TRBV4-3 with TRBJ1-6; D is perhaps TRBD1 (5 bases). The CDR3 length is 15 residues. Germline V gives CDR1 LGHNA, CDR2 YSLEER. The V gene lost 1 base and the J gene lost 8 bases, with 12 bases spanning the gap. The CDR3 DNA follows: TGCGCCAGCAGCCAAGTACGGGGGAGGGATTCACCCCTCCACTTT. This gives the protein CASSQVRGRDSPLHF.

This chain joins TRBV27 and TRBJ1-6; TRBD1 might be the D (6 bases). The CDR3 loop spans 17 amino acids. V lost 5 bases to trimming and J lost 8 bases, with 22 bases between them. Germline V gene lookup returns CDR1 MNHEY and CDR2 SMNVEV (reference sequence). The CDR3 bases are TGTGCCAGCAGTCCGGAAGACAGGTTCTCGGGGTATTCACCCCTCCACTTT. Its translation is CASSPEDRFSGYSPLHF.

This clonotype came up once. This chain links TRBV2 with TRBJ1-5; no clear D. Per germline, CDR1 SNHLY and CDR2 FYNNEI. The CDR3 loop spans 13 amino acids. Trimming pared 2 bases from V and 5 bases from J, leaving 7 bases between. The CDR3 reads CASSEIEDQPQHF. The CDR3 DNA is TGTGCCAGCAGTGAAATTGAGGATCAGCCCCAGCATTTT.

This clonotype has more than one count but fewer than ten. This chain joins TRBV11-2 and TRBJ2-4, with a possible D match to TRBD1 (6 bases). The CDR3 loop spans 14 amino acids. Deletions cut 6 bases from V and 7 bases from J, with 16 bases between. In germline, CDR1 is SGHAT, CDR2 FQNNGV. The CDR3 loop reads CASRSIRDNNIQYF. In DNA, the CDR3 is TGTGCCAGCAGGTCCATCCGGGACAATAACATTCAGTACTTC. Looking up the rest from reference TRBV11-2 and TRBJ2-4 gives the full variable domain: EAGVAQSPRYKIIEKRQSVAFWCNPISGHATLYWYQQILGQGPKLLIQFQNNGVVDDSQLPKDRFSAERLKGVDSTLKIQPAKLEDSAVYLCASRSIRDNNIQYFGAGTRLSVL.

The chain joins TRBV7-2 to TRBJ2-1; 9 nucleotides match TRBD2. Trimming removed 1 base from V and 10 bases from J; junction bases left unmatched: 11. Germline V gene data show CDR1 as SGHTA and CDR2 as FQGNSA. The CDR3 is made up of 16 amino acids. The CDR3 DNA is TGTGCCAGCAGCTTAGTCTGGCGGGAGGGCCAAGAGGAGCAGTTCTTC. Translating gives CASSLVWREGQEEQFF.

This clonotype has a handful of counts. This chain links TRBV5-6 with TRBJ1-2; D is unclear. Trimming left V 4 bases short and J 1 base short, with 5 bases between. CDR1 and CDR2 from the germline V gene are SGHDT and YYEEEE. The CDR3 extends over 12 amino acids. CDR3 DNA: TGTGCCAGCAGCATTAATAACTATGGCTACACCTTC. Translated: CASSINNYGYTF.

The sample holds a few counts of this clonotype. The genes are TRBV7-9 and TRBJ2-1, with a tentative D call TRBD1 (6 bases). The V end lost 5 bases, the J end lost 7 bases, and 15 bases lay between the germline ends. Germline CDR1 SEHNR, CDR2 FQNEAQ (reference sequence). The length of the CDR3 is 14 residues. The CDR3 spells CASSLISGANEQFF. The CDR3 nucleotides are TGTGCCAGCAGCCTCATCTCAGGGGCTAATGAGCAGTTCTTC.

V usage is TRBV25-1 and J usage is TRBJ1-4; no clear D. This CDR3 contains 14 residues. The germline gives CDR1 MGHDK, CDR2 SYGVNS. V shed 3 bases and J shed 1 base, with 6 bases lying between them. CDR3 DNA: TGTGCCAGCAGTGACAAGGGAACTAATGAAAAACTGTTTTTT. This gives the protein CASSDKGTNEKLFF.

This clonotype was seen many times. The V call is TRBV7-8, the J call TRBJ1-5, with D perhaps TRBD1 (5 bases). The CDR3 loop spans 17 amino acids. Trimming left V 5 bases short and J 1 base short, with 18 bases between. CDR1 and CDR2 from the germline V gene are SGHVS and FQNEAQ. The CDR3 region has the DNA TGTGCCAGCAGCCCTTCGGCGGGGGACCTAAGCAATCAGCCCCAGCATTTT. Translated, it gives CASSPSAGDLSNQPQHF.

This clonotype came up a few times. The J gene is TRBJ2-1, the V gene TRBV7-2; weak D call: TRBD2 (6 bases). Trimming took 1 base from V and 9 from J, leaving 13 bases between them. CDR1 and CDR2 from the germline V gene are SGHTA and FQGNSA. CDR3 length: 14 amino acids. The CDR3 loop reads CASSLGGLRGEQFF. CDR3 in DNA: TGTGCCAGCAGCTTAGGTGGCCTGCGGGGTGAGCAGTTCTTC.

In this sample, this clonotype turned up once. V and J are TRBV11-2 and TRBJ2-1; no reliable D call. This CDR3 is 13 amino acids long. Germline assignment: CDR1 SGHAT and CDR2 FQNNGV. V lost 3 bases and J 15 bases, leaving 18 bases between the germline ends. CDR3: CASSFGYSMVLFF. The CDR3 DNA reads as TGTGCCAGCAGCTTTGGCTATTCGATGGTTCTGTTCTTC.

This clonotype was found a few times. The chain is built from TRBV7-8 and TRBJ2-7; D is possibly TRBD2 (6 bases). CDR3 size: 16 residues. CDR1 is SGHVS, CDR2 FQNEAQ, per germline. Trimming took 0 bases from V and 0 from J, leaving 12 bases between them. The CDR3 nucleotides read TGTGCCAGCAGCTTAGCGCGGGGCGGCCCCTCCTACGAGCAGTACTTC. Its protein product is CASSLARGGPSYEQYF.

The V gene is TRBV7-6, the J gene TRBJ2-4; TRBD1 matches at 8 bases. V lost 1 base to trimming and J lost 3 bases; unmatched junction nucleotides: 17. Germline-derived CDR1 and CDR2 are SGHVS and FNYEAQ. The length of the CDR3 is 20 residues. CDR3: CASSLVRGQGAFYSKNIQYF. The CDR3 DNA sequence: TGTGCCAGCAGCTTAGTCCGTGGGCAGGGGGCATTCTATAGCAAAAACATTCAGTACTTC.

The chain joins TRBV7-2 to TRBJ2-2; a possible D gene is TRBD1 (5 bases). The germline CDR1 and CDR2 sequences are SGHTA and FQGNSA. CDR3 size: 13 residues. V was clipped by 4 bases and J by 3 bases, with 6 bases between them. The CDR3 nucleotides are TGTGCCAGCAGCTCCAGGGACACCGGGGAGCTGTTTTTT. It is translated as CASSSRDTGELFF.

This clonotype was seen more than once but under ten times. V and J are TRBV10-3 and TRBJ2-7, with TRBD2 matching over 8 bases. The CDR3 is 12 residues long. Germline assignment: CDR1 ENHRY and CDR2 SYGVKD. V lost 11 bases to trimming and J lost 3 bases; unmatched junction nucleotides: 6. CDR3 bases: TGTGCCTCCGCGGGAGGAGGCTACGAGCAGTACTTC. It yields the protein CASAGGGYEQYF.

This clonotype was counted only a few times. The chain uses TRBV19 and TRBJ1-1, with a weak D call TRBD1 (5 bases). Trimming pared 3 bases from V and 4 bases from J, leaving 12 bases between. The CDR3 runs to 14 residues. CDR1 is LNHDA, CDR2 SQIVND, per germline (reference sequence). The CDR3 bases are TGTGCCAGTAGTATCCAGGGCTCGGTCACTGAAGCTTTCTTT. Residues: CASSIQGSVTEAFF.

This clonotype was picked up a small number of times. The CDR3 sequence: CASSFPPYMAHEVASTDTQYF. The CDR3 nucleotides read TGTGCCAGCAGCTTCCCCCCCTACATGGCCCACGAGGTGGCTAGCACAGATACGCAGTATTTT. The rearrangement links TRBV7-9 to TRBJ2-3; unclear D gene. Germline values: CDR1 SEHNR, CDR2 FQNEAQ (reference sequence). Trimming stripped 3 bases from V and 0 bases from J, with 28 bases between. CDR3 size: 21 residues.

V and J are TRBV5-4 and TRBJ2-6; D possibly corresponds to TRBD1 (5 bases). Germline CDR1 is SGHNT and CDR2 is YYREEE (reference sequence). The CDR3 consists of 14 residues. Trimming cost V 3 bases and J 2 bases, with 6 bases left between them. The CDR3 coding sequence is TGTGCCAGCAGCTCGGACACTGGGGCCAACGTCCTGACTTTC. Translated: CASSSDTGANVLTF.

V and J are TRBV7-2 and TRBJ2-3; the D gene is possibly TRBD2 (6 bases). The ends were cut back, 2 bases at V and 5 bases at J, with 8 bases in the middle. The V gene's germline CDR1 is SGHTA and CDR2 FQGNSA. The CDR3 spans 13 residues. The CDR3 protein is CASSLFGRDTQYF. As DNA, the CDR3 is TGTGCCAGCAGCTTATTCGGGAGAGATACGCAGTATTTT.

This rearrangement joins TRBV7-2 to TRBJ2-1; TRBD2 matches 8 bases. From germline, CDR1 is SGHTA and CDR2 FQGNSA. The V segment lost 1 base and the J segment 0 bases; nucleotides outside the gene matches: 5. CDR3 length equals 17 residues. CDR3 bases: TGTGCCAGCAGCTTAGGGCGGGGGGTACCCTCCTACAATGAGCAGTTCTTC. Its protein is CASSLGRGVPSYNEQFF.

The gene calls are TRBV7-2 and TRBJ2-7; TRBD2 agrees at 7 bases. There are 17 residues in the CDR3. J gave up 3 bases and V 0 bases, and 11 bases lay outside the gene matches. Germline V lookup: CDR1 SGHTA, CDR2 FQGNSA. The CDR3 region is CASSLARGASGIYEQYF. CDR3 DNA sequence: TGTGCCAGCAGCTTAGCTCGTGGGGCTAGCGGAATCTACGAGCAGTACTTC.

J is TRBJ2-1 and V is TRBV6-1, with D perhaps matching TRBD1 (5 bases). CDR1 and CDR2 from the germline V gene are MNHNS and SASEGT. The CDR3 has 13 residues. Trimming pared 6 bases from V and 5 bases from J, leaving 11 bases between. In DNA, the CDR3 is TGTGCCAGCAGGAGAGACAGAAACAATGAGCAGTTCTTC. Its translation: CASRRDRNNEQFF.

This clonotype showed up just a few times. The rearrangement links TRBV12-3 or TRBV12-4 to TRBJ1-1; 7 nucleotides match TRBD1. The CDR3 length is 14 residues. V shed 6 bases, J shed 7 bases, and the junction held 11 bases outside the gene matches. The CDR3 here is CASSATGTEIEAFF. In DNA form, the CDR3 reads TGTGCCAGCAGCGCCACGGGGACAGAAATTGAAGCTTTCTTT.

J is TRBJ2-7 and V is TRBV27; the D gene is possibly TRBD1 (6 bases). Germline V gene data show CDR1 as MNHEY and CDR2 as SMNVEV (reference sequence). This CDR3 comprises 14 residues. V dropped 5 bases and J dropped 2 bases, with 13 bases sitting between them. CDR3 DNA: TGTGCCAGCAGTCCCCAGGGGTGGACCTACGAGCAGTACTTC. Its protein product is CASSPQGWTYEQYF.

This clonotype turned up a few times. J is TRBJ1-6 and V is TRBV3-1; possibly TRBD1 for D (6 bases). CDR1 is LGHDT and CDR2 is YNNKEL in the germline V gene (reference sequence). V was shortened by 8 bases and J by 7 bases, with 12 bases between the two germline ends. The CDR3 loop spans 13 amino acids. DNA for the CDR3: TGTGCCAGCTCCCAGGGGTTGAATTCACCCCTCCACTTT. This codes for CASSQGLNSPLHF.

J is TRBJ1-1 and V is TRBV7-9; a possible D gene is TRBD1 (5 bases). V lost 6 bases to trimming and J lost 11 bases, with 16 bases between them. The CDR3 loop spans 12 amino acids. Per germline, CDR1 SEHNR and CDR2 FQNEAQ (reference sequence). In DNA form, the CDR3 reads TGTGCCAGCAGTGATTGGGGGAGGATGGCTTTCTTT. The encoded protein is CASSDWGRMAFF.

This clonotype was seen only a few times. CDR3 sequence reads: CASSSPGFDEKLFF. The CDR3 DNA sequence: TGTGCCAGCAGCTCTCCGGGTTTTGATGAAAAACTGTTTTTT. J is TRBJ1-4 and V is TRBV7-8; no clear D. The V gene lost 4 bases and the J gene lost 6 bases, with 12 bases spanning the gap. CDR3 size: 14 residues. Germline loops: CDR1 SGHVS, CDR2 FQNEAQ.